Listed here are 26 T cell receptor beta chains from one sample, sequenced in a study of CD8+ T cells in alopecia areata. RNA extraction and reverse transcription yielded cDNA as sequencing template. The assay was immunoSEQ multiplex PCR, and TCRdb's table has in-frame clones only and misses some. The sample includes around 190,000 clones, 55% to 70% of them seen just once. Indicated treatment: oral pan-JAK inhibitor, 5-10 mg twice daily. The material sequenced was CD4+ T cells sorted from blood, taken at week 4, from a patient treated with tofacitinib. These receptor sequences come from a human donor with alopecia areata.

The V call is TRBV27, the J call TRBJ1-2, with D unresolved. The V gene lost 3 bases and the J gene lost 5 bases, with 10 bases spanning the gap. Looked up from germline, CDR1 is MNHEY and CDR2 is SMNVEV (reference sequence). The CDR3 consists of 13 residues. The CDR3 coding sequence is TGTGCCAGCAGTTTGGTTTCCGGTTATGGCTACACCTTC. Its translation is CASSLVSGYGYTF.

Worth noting for this clone: An end of the junction does not agree with germline; a read error may underlie this. This chain links TRBV10-3 with TRBJ1-1, with no clear D. The germline V gene encodes CDR1 ENHRY and CDR2 SYGVKD. The CDR3 is made up of 12 amino acids. The CDR3 DNA is TGTGCCATCAGTGAGTCGAACGCTGAAGCTTTCTTT. This gives the protein CAISESNAEAFF.

This clone was seen only once. This rearrangement joins TRBV10-3 to TRBJ2-1, with D tentatively TRBD2 (5 bases). The V and J ends lost 10 bases and 8 bases respectively, with 21 bases between them. Germline V gene lookup returns CDR1 ENHRY and CDR2 SYGVKD. The length of the CDR3 is 14 residues. The CDR3 here is CATQLTEGGHEQFF. The CDR3 DNA reads as TGTGCCACCCAGTTGACTGAGGGTGGGCATGAGCAGTTCTTC.

This clone was found once. The chain carries TRBV6-5 and TRBJ2-7; tentative D call: TRBD2 (6 bases). The CDR3 extends over 15 amino acids. V was clipped by 0 bases and J by 6 bases, with 15 bases between them. Germline V gene lookup returns CDR1 MNHEY and CDR2 SVGAGI. The CDR3 DNA reads TGTGCCAGCAGTTACTCCCCTACGGGAGCGGGCGAGCAGTACTTC. Residues: CASSYSPTGAGEQYF.

The chain employs TRBV9 and TRBJ2-2, with unresolved D. Germline V CDR1 and CDR2: SGDLS, YYNGEE. The CDR3 is 16 amino acids. Between the trimmed V and J ends, which lost 0 bases and 4 bases, there was a span of 13 bases. The CDR3 nucleotides are TGTGCCAGCAGCGTAGGGCCCAGGTCGGGCACCGGGGAGCTGTTTTTT. Its protein product is CASSVGPRSGTGELFF. The variable domain in full, completed from reference TRBV9 and TRBJ2-2, reads DSGVTQTPKHLITATGQRVTLRCSPRSGDLSVYWYQQSLDQGLQFLIQYYNGEERAKGNILERFSAQQFPDLHSELNLSSLELGDSALYFCASSVGPRSGTGELFFGEGSRLTVL.

This chain joins TRBV12-5 and TRBJ2-2; TRBD1 agrees at 8 bases. V shed 8 bases and J 5 bases; nucleotides not matched to a gene: 7. CDR3 size: 14 residues. Germline-derived CDR1 and CDR2 are LGHNT and FRNRAP. CDR3 in amino acids: CASRLDRATGELFF. The CDR3 DNA reads TGTGCTAGTCGCCTGGACAGGGCGACCGGGGAGCTGTTTTTT.

This chain links TRBV4-3 with TRBJ2-5; 10 bases line up with TRBD1. Unmatched junction bases numbered 0, after V lost 1 base and J lost 1 base. Germline loops: CDR1 LGHNA, CDR2 YSLEER. CDR3 length: 15 amino acids. The CDR3 DNA reads as TGCGCCAGCAGCCAAGGGACAGGGGGCCAAGAGACCCAGTACTTC. Its translation: CASSQGTGGQETQYF.

This chain connects TRBV2 to TRBJ2-7; D is uncertain. V dropped 1 base and J dropped 3 bases, with 4 bases sitting between them. CDR3 length equals 12 residues. Germline V gene data show CDR1 as SNHLY and CDR2 as FYNNEI. CDR3 nucleotides: TGTGCCAGCAGTGAAGACGGCTACGAGCAGTACTTC. Its translation: CASSEDGYEQYF. Supplemented by reference TRBV2 and TRBJ2-7, the full variable domain reads EPEVTQTPSHQVTQMGQEVILRCVPISNHLYFYWYRQILGQKVEFLVSFYNNEISEKSEIFDDQFSVERPDGSNFTLKIRSTKLEDSAMYFCASSEDGYEQYFGPGTRLTVT.

V gene TRBV7-2 combines with J gene TRBJ2-3, with D maybe TRBD1 (5 bases). The V gene's germline CDR1 is SGHTA and CDR2 FQGNSA. This CDR3 region has 14 residues. Deletions cut 5 bases from V and 4 bases from J, with 13 bases between. CDR3 region: CASSPQGTSDTQYF. The CDR3 coding sequence is TGTGCCAGCAGCCCCCAGGGCACCTCAGATACGCAGTATTTT.

This clone showed up just a few times. The chain is built from TRBV7-2 and TRBJ2-5; D unclear. Trimming took off 7 bases at V and 4 bases at J, with 19 bases between the two ends. The CDR3 sequence is 15 residues long. Germline CDR1 and CDR2: SGHTA and FQGNSA. The CDR3 sequence: CASKKGATLGETQYF. CDR3 coding DNA: TGTGCCAGCAAAAAGGGCGCCACCCTGGGAGAGACCCAGTACTTC.

This rearrangement joins TRBV5-1 to TRBJ2-1; D ambiguous. This CDR3 comprises 13 residues. V was cut by 0 bases and J by 8 bases, with 9 bases left in between. Germline V gene sequence: CDR1 SGHRS, CDR2 YFSETQ. CDR3 in amino acids: CASSLEVRYEQFF. The CDR3 DNA reads TGCGCCAGCAGCTTGGAAGTGCGCTATGAGCAGTTCTTC.

CDR3 sequence (DNA): TGTGCCAGCAGTGACTCGTACAGGGGGAAGAACACTGAAGCTTTCTTT. Protein product: CASSDSYRGKNTEAFF. The chain links TRBV6-4 to TRBJ1-1; TRBD1 agrees at 8 bases. J was trimmed by 1 base and V by 0 bases; bases with no gene match: 4. Per germline, CDR1 MRHNA and CDR2 SNTAGT. The CDR3 is 16 amino acids.

The chain has TRBV30 and TRBJ1-4, with no clear D. Trimming took 3 bases from V and 8 from J, leaving 10 bases between them. Germline CDR1 GTSNPN, CDR2 SVGIG (reference sequence). The CDR3 runs 12 residues. CDR3 DNA sequence: TGTGCCTGGAGCGGGCTCGGAGAAAAACTGTTTTTT. This codes for CAWSGLGEKLFF.

This clone has just a few counts. CDR3 nucleotide sequence: TGCAGCGTTGAGGAAGCCATCGGTGGGGTAGGGAATGAGCAGTTCTTC. This sequence encodes CSVEEAIGGVGNEQFF. The chain links TRBV29-1 to TRBJ2-1; D not certain. This CDR3 has 16 amino acids. The germline V gene encodes CDR1 SQVTM and CDR2 ANQGSEA. V lost 3 bases and J lost 7, with 22 bases in between.

The V gene is TRBV5-4, the J gene TRBJ2-5, with a tentative D call TRBD2 (5 bases). Germline V gene sequence: CDR1 SGHNT, CDR2 YYREEE (reference sequence). The CDR3 totals 12 residues. V lost 4 bases, J lost 5 bases, and 9 bases lay in between. CDR3 residues: CASSPAGETQYF. The CDR3 nucleotides are TGTGCCAGCAGCCCGGCGGGTGAGACCCAGTACTTC.

V usage is TRBV6-5 and J usage is TRBJ2-7; TRBD1 aligns across 10 bases. Germline CDR1 is MNHEY and CDR2 is SVGAGI. The J segment lost 6 bases and the V segment lost 3 bases, leaving 8 bases of the junction unmatched. There are 15 residues in the CDR3. The CDR3: CASSYATGGYREQYF. In DNA, the CDR3 is TGTGCCAGCAGTTATGCGACAGGGGGCTATCGCGAGCAGTACTTC.

V usage is TRBV18 and J usage is TRBJ1-5, with 7 positions matching TRBD1. CDR1 is KGHSH and CDR2 is LQKENI in the germline V gene. The CDR3 contains 16 residues. The V segment lost 5 bases and the J segment 8 bases; nucleotides outside the gene matches: 15. The CDR3: CASSYDRAGQWKPQHF. The CDR3 DNA follows: TGTGCCAGCTCATACGACAGGGCCGGCCAGTGGAAGCCCCAGCATTTT. Full variable domain (remainder filled in from reference TRBV18 and TRBJ1-5): NAGVMQNPRHLVRRRGQEARLRCSPMKGHSHVYWYRQLPEEGLKFMVYLQKENIIDESGMPKERFSAEFPKEGPSILRIQQVVRGDSAAYFCASSYDRAGQWKPQHFGDGTRLSIL.

This sequence joins TRBV29-1 and TRBJ2-5; D perhaps matches TRBD1 (5 bases). The V gene lost 4 bases and the J gene lost 0 bases, with 6 bases spanning the gap. The germline V gene has CDR1 SQVTM and CDR2 ANQGSEA. The CDR3 spans 12 residues. CDR3 loop: CSVGQNQETQYF. In nucleotides, the CDR3 is TGCAGCGTTGGACAGAACCAAGAGACCCAGTACTTC.

This clone was counted only a few times. The V and J genes are TRBV6-1 and TRBJ2-7, with 7 bases aligning to TRBD1. Per the germline V gene, CDR1 is MNHNS and CDR2 is SASEGT. This CDR3 is built from 13 residues. With V trimmed by 5 bases and J by 3 bases, 4 bases remained unmatched. The CDR3 sequence: CASSSTGFYEQYF. The DNA for the CDR3 is TGTGCCAGCAGTTCGACAGGGTTCTACGAGCAGTACTTC.

V is TRBV11-2 and J is TRBJ2-3; TRBD2 is a possible D gene (6 bases). CDR3 length: 14 amino acids. Trimming left V 5 bases short and J 0 bases short, with 9 bases between. From germline, CDR1 is SGHAT and CDR2 FQNNGV. The chain's CDR3 is CASSPGTSTDTQYF. CDR3 DNA: TGTGCCAGCAGCCCCGGGACTAGCACAGATACGCAGTATTTT.

This chain links TRBV5-1 with TRBJ2-5, with D perhaps TRBD2 (6 bases). Per the germline V gene, CDR1 is SGHRS and CDR2 is YFSETQ. This CDR3 has 15 residues. Trimming took off 5 bases at V and 7 bases at J, with 21 bases between the two ends. The CDR3 here is CASSVEGSTRGTQYF. CDR3 nucleotide sequence: TGCGCCAGCAGTGTGGAGGGGTCGACTAGGGGGACCCAGTACTTC. The full variable domain, completed using reference TRBV5-1 and TRBJ2-5, is KAGVTQTPRYLIKTRGQQVTLSCSPISGHRSVSWYQQTPGQGLQFLFEYFSETQRNKGNFPGRFSGRQFSNSRSEMNVSTLELGDSALYLCASSVEGSTRGTQYFGPGTRLLVL.

A few counts support this clone. This chain joins TRBV11-3 and TRBJ2-1, with D hard to call. The CDR3 consists of 14 residues. The V gene lost 3 bases and the J gene lost 6 bases, with 12 bases spanning the gap. Germline V gene sequence: CDR1 SGHNT, CDR2 YENEEA. The CDR3 DNA follows: TGTGCCAGCAGCTTGTCCGTAACCGTCAATGAGCAGTTCTTC. Protein sequence: CASSLSVTVNEQFF.

This clone was counted between two and nine times. The chain links TRBV5-4 to TRBJ2-2, with 9 bases lining up with TRBD2. V dropped 4 bases and J dropped 2; count of bases not matched to a gene: 9. CDR1 and CDR2 (germline): SGHNT, YYREEE (reference sequence). The CDR3 loop spans 17 amino acids. As DNA, the CDR3 is TGTGCCAGCAGCCCCCATAGCGGGAGCGGAAACACCGGGGAGCTGTTTTTT. Translated, it gives CASSPHSGSGNTGELFF.

The J gene is TRBJ2-3, the V gene TRBV7-2; 10 positions match TRBD1. The CDR3 has 17 residues. Per the germline V gene, CDR1 is SGHTA and CDR2 is FQGNSA. Trimming at V came to 4 bases and at J to 3 bases, leaving 10 bases not matched to a gene. Here the CDR3 DNA reads TGTGCCAGCAGCTCCCCATTGACAGGGGGCTGGACAGATACGCAGTATTTT. Its translation is CASSSPLTGGWTDTQYF. Drawing the rest from reference TRBV7-2 and TRBJ2-3, the complete variable domain is GAGVSQSPSNKVTEKGKDVELRCDPISGHTALYWYRQSLGQGLEFLIYFQGNSAPDKSGLPSDRFSAERTGGSVSTLTIQRTQQEDSAVYLCASSSPLTGGWTDTQYFGPGTRLTVL.

This clone has only one observation. The chain employs TRBV30 and TRBJ1-1; D gene uncertain. V was clipped by 0 bases and J by 6 bases, with 5 bases between them. CDR1 is GTSNPN, CDR2 SVGIG, per germline (reference sequence). The CDR3 is 11 residues long. The CDR3 spells CAWSVSPEAFF. The DNA of the CDR3 is TGTGCCTGGAGTGTATCCCCTGAAGCTTTCTTT. Together with reference TRBV30 and TRBJ1-1, the CDR3 gives the full variable domain: SQTIHQWPATLVQPVGSPLSLECTVEGTSNPNLYWYRQAAGRGLQLLFYSVGIGQISSEVPQNLSASRPQDRQFILSSKKLLLSDSGFYLCAWSVSPEAFFGQGTRLTVV.

This rearrangement joins TRBV15 to TRBJ2-3, with 9 nucleotides matching TRBD1. Trimming cost V 7 bases and J 4 bases; bases outside gene matches: 9. This CDR3 region has 15 residues. CDR1 and CDR2 from the germline V gene are LNHNV and YYDKDF (reference sequence). This chain's CDR3 is CATTPGQGYSDTQYF. The CDR3 DNA reads TGTGCCACCACCCCGGGACAGGGTTATTCAGATACGCAGTATTTT.